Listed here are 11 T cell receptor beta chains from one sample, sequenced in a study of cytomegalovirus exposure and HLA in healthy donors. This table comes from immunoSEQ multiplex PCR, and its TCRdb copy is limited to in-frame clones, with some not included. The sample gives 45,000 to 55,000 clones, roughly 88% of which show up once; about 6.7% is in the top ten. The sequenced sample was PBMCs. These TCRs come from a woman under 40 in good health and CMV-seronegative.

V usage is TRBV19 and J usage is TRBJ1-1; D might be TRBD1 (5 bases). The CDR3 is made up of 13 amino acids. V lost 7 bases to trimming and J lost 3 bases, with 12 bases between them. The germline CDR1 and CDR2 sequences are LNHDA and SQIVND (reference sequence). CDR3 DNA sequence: TGTGCCAGTATCGGAGGGGCGGACACTGAAGCTTTCTTT. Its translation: CASIGGADTEAFF.

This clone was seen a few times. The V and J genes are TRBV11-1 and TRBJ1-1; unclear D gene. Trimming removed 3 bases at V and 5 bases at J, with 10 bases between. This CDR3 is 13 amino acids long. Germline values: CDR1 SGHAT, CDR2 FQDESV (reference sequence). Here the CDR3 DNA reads TGTGCCAGCAGCTTCGCTGCGCGGACTGAAGCTTTCTTT. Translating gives CASSFAARTEAFF.

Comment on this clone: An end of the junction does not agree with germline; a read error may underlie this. The CDR3 region has the DNA TGTGCCAGCAGCTTGGGGACTAGCGGGAGCATAGATACGCAGTATTTT. Translating gives CASSLGTSGSIDTQYF. The chain has TRBV5-5 and TRBJ2-3, with 13 bases matching TRBD2. CDR3 length equals 16 residues. Germline V gene data show CDR1 as SGHKS and CDR2 as YYEKEE (reference sequence).

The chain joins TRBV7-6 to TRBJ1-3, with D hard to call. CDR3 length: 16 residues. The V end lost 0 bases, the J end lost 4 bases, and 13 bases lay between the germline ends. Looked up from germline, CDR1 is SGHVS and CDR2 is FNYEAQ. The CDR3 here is CASSLALEALGNTIYF. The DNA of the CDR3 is TGTGCCAGCAGCTTAGCATTGGAGGCTCTAGGAAACACCATATATTTT.

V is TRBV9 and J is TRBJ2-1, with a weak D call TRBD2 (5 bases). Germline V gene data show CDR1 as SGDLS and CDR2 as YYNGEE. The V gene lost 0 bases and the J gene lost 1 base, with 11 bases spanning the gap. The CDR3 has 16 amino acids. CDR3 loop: CASSVVARASYNEQFF. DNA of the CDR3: TGTGCCAGCAGCGTAGTCGCGCGGGCGTCCTACAATGAGCAGTTCTTC.

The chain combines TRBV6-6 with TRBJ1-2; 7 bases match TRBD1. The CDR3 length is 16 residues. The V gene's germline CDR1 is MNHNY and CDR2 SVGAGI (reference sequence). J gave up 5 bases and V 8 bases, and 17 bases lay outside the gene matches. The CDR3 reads CASQPSGTAFAYGYTF. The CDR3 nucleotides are TGTGCCAGCCAGCCCTCCGGGACAGCATTCGCATATGGCTACACCTTC.

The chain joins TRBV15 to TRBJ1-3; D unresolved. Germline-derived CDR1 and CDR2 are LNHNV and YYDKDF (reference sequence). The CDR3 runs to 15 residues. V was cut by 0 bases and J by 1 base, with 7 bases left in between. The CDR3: CATSRDVTSGNTIYF. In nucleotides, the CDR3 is TGTGCCACCAGCAGAGATGTAACATCTGGAAACACCATATATTTT.

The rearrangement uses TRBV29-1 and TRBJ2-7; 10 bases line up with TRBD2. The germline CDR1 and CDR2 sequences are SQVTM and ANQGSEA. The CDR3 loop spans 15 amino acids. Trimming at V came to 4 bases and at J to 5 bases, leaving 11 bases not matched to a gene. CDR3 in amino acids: CSVVPESGRADEQYF. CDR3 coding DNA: TGCAGCGTTGTTCCTGAGAGCGGGAGGGCGGACGAGCAGTACTTC.

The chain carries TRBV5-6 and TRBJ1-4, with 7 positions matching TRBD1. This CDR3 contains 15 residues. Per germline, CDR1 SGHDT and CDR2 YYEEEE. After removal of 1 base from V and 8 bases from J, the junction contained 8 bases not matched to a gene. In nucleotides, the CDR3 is TGTGCCAGCAGCTTGTTACACAGGGGAGAGGAAAAACTGTTTTTT. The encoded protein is CASSLLHRGEEKLFF.

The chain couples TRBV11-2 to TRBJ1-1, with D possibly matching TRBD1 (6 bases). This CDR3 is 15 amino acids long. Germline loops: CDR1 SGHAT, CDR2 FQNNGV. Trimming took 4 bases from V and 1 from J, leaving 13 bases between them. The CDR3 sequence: CASSWNLDRNTEAFF. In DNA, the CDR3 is TGTGCCAGCAGCTGGAACCTGGACAGGAACACTGAAGCTTTCTTT.

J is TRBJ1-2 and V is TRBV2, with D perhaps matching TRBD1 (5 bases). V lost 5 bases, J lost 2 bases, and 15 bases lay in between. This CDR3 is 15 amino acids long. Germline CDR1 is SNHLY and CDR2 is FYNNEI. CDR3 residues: CASSPSQGLNYGYTF. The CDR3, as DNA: TGTGCCAGCAGTCCTTCCCAGGGTTTGAACTATGGCTACACCTTC.